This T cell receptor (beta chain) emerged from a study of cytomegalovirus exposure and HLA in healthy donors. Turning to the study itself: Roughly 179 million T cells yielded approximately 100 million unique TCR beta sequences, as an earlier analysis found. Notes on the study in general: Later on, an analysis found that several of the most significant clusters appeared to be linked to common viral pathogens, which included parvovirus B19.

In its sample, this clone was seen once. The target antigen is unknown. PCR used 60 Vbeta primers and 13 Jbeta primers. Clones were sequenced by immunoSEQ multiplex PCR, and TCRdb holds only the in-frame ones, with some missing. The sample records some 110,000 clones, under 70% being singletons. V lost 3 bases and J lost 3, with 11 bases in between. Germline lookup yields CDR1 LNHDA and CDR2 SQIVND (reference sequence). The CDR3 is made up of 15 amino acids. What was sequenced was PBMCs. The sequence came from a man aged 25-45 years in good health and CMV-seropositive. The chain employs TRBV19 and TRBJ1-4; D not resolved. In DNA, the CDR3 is TGTGCCAGTAGTATGGTGGGCTCGGCTAATGAAAAACTGTTTTTT. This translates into CASSMVGSANEKLFF.